What follows describes a single TCR beta chain. The entry originates in a study of blood T cell repertoires in COVID-19. The wider study: The United States, Italy and Spain provided the acute and convalescent COVID-19 samples. Sources were T cells, B-cell-depleted T cells, or PBMCs; the material itself was cDNA or gDNA.

The germline V and J ends were trimmed by 5 bases and 2 bases, with 16 bases remaining between them. This CDR3 spans 15 amino acids. Germline assignment: CDR1 MNHEY and CDR2 SVGAGI. In the authors' methods: The assay estimated nucleated cells by amplifying reference gene primers. Assay used: immunoSEQ multiplex PCR; TCRdb lists only in-frame clones, some missing. The DNA was the basis for D and trimming; V, J and clone size are from that table. Of a few hundred thousand clones in the sample, approximately 82% were seen once. The sequence derives from a human donor in a cohort sampled during active COVID-19. The gene calls are TRBV6-5 and TRBJ2-7; D is possibly TRBD2 (5 bases). Input material: peripheral blood. This CDR3 reads CASSLREIGPYEQYF. DNA of the CDR3: TGTGCCAGCAGTCTCCGGGAAATCGGCCCCTACGAGCAGTACTTC.